This entry is about one TCR beta chain. Antigen unknown. The data derive from a study of blood T cells in healthy people across ages. The second PCR ran roughly 7 to 12 cycles with a sample-barcoded 5' primer and J-beta primers. Each CDR3 protein is one row after TCRdb ran MiXCR on the 5' RACE reads. This table has about 2 million distinct CDR3 sequences, around 48% appearing once. Looked up from germline, CDR1 is SGHRS and CDR2 is YFSETQ. The V end lost 5 bases, the J end lost 4 bases, and 15 bases lay between the germline ends. The CDR3 is 14 amino acids. Whole-study findings and limits: A roughly linear age-dependent decrease characterized TCR beta diversity per million T cells. PBMC samples, being unsorted, prevented any conclusive comparison of naive and antigen-experienced cells.

Sequencing input: blood. The chain couples TRBV5-1 to TRBJ2-5; unclear D gene. This clonotype was sampled from a woman in her 40s in good health. The CDR3 nucleotides read TGCGCCAGCAGTGCGAGCGCGAGCGCAGAGACCCAGTACTTC. Amino acid sequence: CASSASASAETQYF.